The present entry profiles one TCR beta chain with its context. Its antigen is not known. The data stem from a study of yellow fever vaccine responses in identical twins. TCRdb reprocessed the RT-PCR reads with MiXCR, giving one entry per CDR3 protein. The sample yields 3,000 to 4,000 distinct CDR3 sequences, about 83% seen once. General observations from the study: After vaccination, twins' T cell response reportedly seemed partly convergent, partly personalized.

The V end lost 3 bases, the J end lost 8 bases, and 5 bases lay between the germline ends. The CDR3 consists of 11 residues. Germline CDR1 SNHLY, CDR2 FYNNEI. This chain links TRBV2 with TRBJ2-1; the D is unclear. Specimen: T cells from blood (PBMCs), unsorted or a sorted subset (not recorded which), collected before or after yellow fever vaccination (not recorded which). The receptor's source is a woman younger than 30 who received the yellow fever vaccine. The CDR3 DNA reads TGTGCCAGCAGTGAGACCCATGAGCAGTTCTTC. Translated: CASSETHEQFF. Based on the CDR3 plus reference TRBV2 and TRBJ2-1, the full variable domain is EPEVTQTPSHQVTQMGQEVILRCVPISNHLYFYWYRQILGQKVEFLVSFYNNEISEKSEIFDDQFSVERPDGSNFTLKIRSTKLEDSAMYFCASSETHEQFFGPGTRLTVL.